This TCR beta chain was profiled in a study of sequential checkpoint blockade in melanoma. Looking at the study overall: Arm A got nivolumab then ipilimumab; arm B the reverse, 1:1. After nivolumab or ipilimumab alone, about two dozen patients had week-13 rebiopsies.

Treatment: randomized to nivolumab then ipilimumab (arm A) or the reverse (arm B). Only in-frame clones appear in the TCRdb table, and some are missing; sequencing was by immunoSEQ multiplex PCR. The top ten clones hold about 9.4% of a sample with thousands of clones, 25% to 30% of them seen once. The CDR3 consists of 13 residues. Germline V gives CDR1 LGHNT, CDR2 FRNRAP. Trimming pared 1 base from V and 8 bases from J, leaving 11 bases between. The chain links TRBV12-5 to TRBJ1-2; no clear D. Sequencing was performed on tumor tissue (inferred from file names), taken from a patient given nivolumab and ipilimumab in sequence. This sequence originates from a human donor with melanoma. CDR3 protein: CASGLDLPAGYTF. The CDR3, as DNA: TGTGCTAGTGGTTTGGACCTCCCGGCCGGCTACACCTTC.